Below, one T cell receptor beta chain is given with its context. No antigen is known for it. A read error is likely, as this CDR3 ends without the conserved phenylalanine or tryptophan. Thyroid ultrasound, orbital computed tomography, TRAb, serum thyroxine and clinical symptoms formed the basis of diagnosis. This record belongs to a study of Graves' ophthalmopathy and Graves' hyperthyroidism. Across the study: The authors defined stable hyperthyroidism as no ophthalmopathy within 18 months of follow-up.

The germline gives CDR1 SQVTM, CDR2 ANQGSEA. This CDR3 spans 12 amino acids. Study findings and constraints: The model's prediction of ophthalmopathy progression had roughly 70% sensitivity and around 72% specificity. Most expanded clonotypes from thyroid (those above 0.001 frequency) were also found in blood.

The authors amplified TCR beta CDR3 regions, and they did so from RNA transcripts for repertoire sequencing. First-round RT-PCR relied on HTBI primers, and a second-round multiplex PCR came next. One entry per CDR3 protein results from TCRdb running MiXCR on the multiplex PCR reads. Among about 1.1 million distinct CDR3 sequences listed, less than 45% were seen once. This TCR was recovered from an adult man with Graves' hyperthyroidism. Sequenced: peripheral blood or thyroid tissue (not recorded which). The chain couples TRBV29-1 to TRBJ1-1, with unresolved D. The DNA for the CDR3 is TGCAGCGTTCGTAATACTCGCACTGAGGCTTTCTCT. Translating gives CSVRNTRTEAFS.